The 28 T cell receptor beta chains reported below all come from one sample, sequenced in a study of beta chain features in type 1 diabetes. Study-wide results and caveats: Type 1 diabetes patients had moderately but significantly shorter TCRB CDR3s in all four CD4+ subsets.

Sequenced material consisted of expressed TCRB transcripts (all of the isolated RNA was reverse transcribed). Only in-frame clones appear in the TCRdb table, and some are missing; sequencing was by immunoSEQ multiplex PCR. Among 400,000 or so clones, 8% to 10% were seen once, and the ten largest hold about 0.64%. These receptors have no identified antigens. Sequencing used central memory CD4+ T cells from blood. Source of these receptors: a man under 40 with type 1 diabetes.

This clone was found a few times. The chain joins TRBV15 to TRBJ2-1; 8 nucleotides line up with TRBD2. The CDR3 sequence is 14 residues long. Germline V lookup: CDR1 LNHNV, CDR2 YYDKDF (reference sequence). J lost 7 bases, V lost 1 base, and 3 bases had no gene match. The CDR3 nucleotides are TGTGCCACCAGCAGAGCAGCGGGAGTAAATGAGCAGTTCTTC. Translated, it gives CATSRAAGVNEQFF.

This chain links TRBV30 with TRBJ1-2; D possibly corresponds to TRBD1 (5 bases). Trimming pared 2 bases from V and 6 bases from J, leaving 13 bases between. Germline V lookup: CDR1 GTSNPN, CDR2 SVGIG (reference sequence). CDR3 length: 13 residues. The CDR3 nucleotides read TGTGCCTGGAGTACAGGCAGGGTAGATGGCTACACCTTC. Protein product: CAWSTGRVDGYTF.

The chain couples TRBV7-9 to TRBJ2-1, with D possibly matching TRBD2 (5 bases). The ends were cut back, 2 bases at V and 7 bases at J, with 9 bases in the middle. Per germline, CDR1 SEHNR and CDR2 FQNEAQ (reference sequence). This CDR3 region has 13 residues. Here the CDR3 DNA reads TGTGCCAGCAGCTTAAATCTAGCAAATGAGCAGTTCTTC. The encoded protein is CASSLNLANEQFF.

This rearrangement joins TRBV5-1 to TRBJ2-5; possible D gene TRBD1, 6 bases. With 0 bases removed from V and 7 bases from J, the gap between germline ends came to 16 bases. CDR3 size: 15 residues. Germline V gene sequence: CDR1 SGHRS, CDR2 YFSETQ. CDR3: CASSLGQDSVGTQYF. The CDR3 nucleotides read TGCGCCAGCAGCTTGGGACAGGATAGTGTGGGGACCCAGTACTTC.

This clone has a handful of counts. The V and J genes are TRBV7-9 and TRBJ1-1; D unclear. The ends were cut back, 3 bases at V and 11 bases at J, with 13 bases in the middle. Germline CDR1 and CDR2: SEHNR and FQNEAQ (reference sequence). This CDR3 is 12 amino acids long. CDR3 amino acids: CASSLDSPHAFF. The CDR3, as DNA: TGTGCCAGCAGCTTGGACTCCCCGCACGCTTTCTTT.

V and J are TRBV4-3 and TRBJ1-2; D perhaps matches TRBD1 (5 bases). Between the trimmed V and J ends, which lost 1 base and 8 bases, there was a span of 14 bases. The CDR3 extends over 14 amino acids. CDR1 and CDR2 (germline): LGHNA, YSLEER. CDR3 nucleotide sequence: TGCGCCAGCAGCCAAGCGAGCAGGGCGGGGGGCTACACCTTC. As protein: CASSQASRAGGYTF.

This sequence joins TRBV7-2 and TRBJ1-2; 9 bases align to TRBD1. Germline lookup yields CDR1 SGHTA and CDR2 FQGNSA. J lost 4 bases, V lost 5 bases, and 8 bases had no gene match. The CDR3 totals 15 residues. CDR3 amino acids: CASSLRGQGAYGYTF. The CDR3, as DNA: TGTGCCAGCAGCCTCAGGGGACAGGGAGCCTATGGCTACACCTTC. Combining the CDR3 with reference TRBV7-2 and TRBJ1-2 gives the whole variable domain GAGVSQSPSNKVTEKGKDVELRCDPISGHTALYWYRQSLGQGLEFLIYFQGNSAPDKSGLPSDRFSAERTGGSVSTLTIQRTQQEDSAVYLCASSLRGQGAYGYTFGSGTRLTVV.

This clone has a handful of counts. The V gene is TRBV7-2, the J gene TRBJ2-5; 7 bases line up with TRBD1. V trimming: 5 bases; J trimming: 6 bases; junction bases outside the gene matches: 6. The V gene's germline CDR1 is SGHTA and CDR2 FQGNSA. The CDR3 has 13 amino acids. The CDR3 coding sequence is TGTGCCAGCAGCGGAGACAGGGTCCAGACCCAGTACTTC. It is translated as CASSGDRVQTQYF.

CDR3 region: CASSRGQGLQETQYF. Here the CDR3 DNA reads TGTGCCAGCAGTAGGGGACAGGGGCTGCAAGAGACCCAGTACTTC. The V gene is TRBV28, the J gene TRBJ2-5, with 10 bases aligning to TRBD1. The CDR3 totals 15 residues. Looked up from germline, CDR1 is MDHEN and CDR2 is SYDVKM. V was pared by 5 bases and J by 2 bases, with 5 bases of the junction left unmatched. The entire variable domain, with the rest obtained from reference TRBV28 and TRBJ2-5, is as follows: DVKVTQSSRYLVKRTGEKVFLECVQDMDHENMFWYRQDPGLGLRLIYFSYDVKMKEKGDIPEGYSVSREKKERFSLILESASTNQTSMYLCASSRGQGLQETQYFGPGTRLLVL.

The genes are TRBV11-1 and TRBJ2-5, with D maybe TRBD1 (6 bases). CDR1 and CDR2 from the germline V gene are SGHAT and FQDESV (reference sequence). Trimming took off 5 bases at V and 7 bases at J, with 17 bases between the two ends. There are 14 residues in the CDR3. The CDR3 sequence is CASSPVGAGGTQYF. Here the CDR3 DNA reads TGTGCCAGCAGCCCCGTGGGGGCAGGCGGGACCCAGTACTTC.

Only a few counts were recorded for this clone. This rearrangement joins TRBV2 to TRBJ1-5; 7 positions agree with TRBD1. Germline CDR1 is SNHLY and CDR2 is FYNNEI. The CDR3 length is 12 residues. Germline trimming cut 6 bases from V and 5 bases from J; bases unmatched to any gene: 1. CDR3 sequence reads: CASSTGDQPQHF. For the CDR3, the DNA is TGTGCCAGCAGCACAGGGGATCAGCCCCAGCATTTT.

The chain has TRBV18 and TRBJ2-7; 11 positions match TRBD1. J lost 2 bases, V lost 3 bases, and 3 bases had no gene match. Germline CDR1 and CDR2: KGHSH and LQKENI. There are 15 residues in the CDR3. The CDR3 is CASSPGQGETYEQYF. In DNA, the CDR3 is TGTGCCAGCTCACCGGGACAGGGGGAAACCTACGAGCAGTACTTC. The variable domain in full, with the rest retrieved from reference TRBV18 and TRBJ2-7, is NAGVMQNPRHLVRRRGQEARLRCSPMKGHSHVYWYRQLPEEGLKFMVYLQKENIIDESGMPKERFSAEFPKEGPSILRIQQVVRGDSAAYFCASSPGQGETYEQYFGPGTRLTVT.

This clone turned up a few times. The chain employs TRBV10-3 and TRBJ2-7; possibly TRBD1 or TRBD2 for D (6 bases each). Germline assignment: CDR1 ENHRY and CDR2 SYGVKD. Trimming left V 10 bases short and J 2 bases short, with 12 bases between. The CDR3 contains 12 residues. The CDR3 region has the DNA TGTGCCAGCAAGGGGGGAACCTACGAGCAGTACTTC. Translated, it gives CASKGGTYEQYF.

This clone was picked up a small number of times. This rearrangement joins TRBV29-1 to TRBJ2-1; D possibly matches TRBD1 or TRBD2 (5 bases each). The germline V and J ends were trimmed by 7 bases and 10 bases, with 17 bases remaining between them. The CDR3 loop spans 12 amino acids. Germline V gene sequence: CDR1 SQVTM, CDR2 ANQGSEA. The CDR3 nucleotides are TGCAGCGCCGTGGGGGTTCCAGGGGAGCAGTTCTTC. It encodes CSAVGVPGEQFF.

This clone was counted a few times. The chain links TRBV6-1 to TRBJ1-2; 12 nucleotides agree with TRBD1. This CDR3 has 15 amino acids. The germline V gene has CDR1 MNHNS and CDR2 SASEGT. Trimming at V came to 0 bases and at J to 4 bases, leaving 0 bases not matched to a gene. CDR3 nucleotide sequence: TGTGCCAGCAGTGAAGCGGGACAGGGGGCCTATGGCTACACCTTC. This gives the protein CASSEAGQGAYGYTF.

There are many counts of this clone. The chain is built from TRBV5-1 and TRBJ2-7; TRBD1 matches 7 bases. Germline V gene sequence: CDR1 SGHRS, CDR2 YFSETQ. The CDR3 runs 15 residues. The V segment lost 6 bases and the J segment 3 bases; nucleotides outside the gene matches: 12. The CDR3 sequence: CASTDKGGGGYEQYF. CDR3 nucleotides: TGCGCCAGCACGGACAAAGGGGGCGGAGGCTACGAGCAGTACTTC.

This clone appeared a few times. This chain links TRBV27 with TRBJ2-1; 7 bases fit TRBD1. The CDR3 runs to 15 residues. Germline V CDR1 and CDR2: MNHEY, SMNVEV (reference sequence). The trim removed 4 bases at V and 7 bases at J, leaving 10 bases unmatched. The CDR3 reads CASSSLGTARNEQFF. CDR3 nucleotide sequence: TGTGCCAGCAGTTCACTCGGGACAGCTAGAAATGAGCAGTTCTTC.

This clone was detected only once. The J gene is TRBJ2-7, the V gene TRBV6-6; TRBD1 agrees at 7 bases. Germline trimming cut 7 bases from V and 2 bases from J; bases unmatched to any gene: 8. The length of the CDR3 is 14 residues. Germline V gene lookup returns CDR1 MNHNY and CDR2 SVGAGI (reference sequence). The CDR3 protein is CASTIQGRTYEQYF. CDR3 sequence (DNA): TGTGCCAGCACCATACAGGGGCGTACCTACGAGCAGTACTTC.

The V call is TRBV7-3, the J call TRBJ2-7; D may be TRBD1 (5 bases). The germline V gene encodes CDR1 SGHTA and CDR2 FQGTGA. V lost 2 bases and J lost 6, with 11 bases in between. There are 13 residues in the CDR3. CDR3 sequence reads: CASSLQGTGEQYF. CDR3 sequence (DNA): TGTGCCAGCAGCTTACAGGGAACGGGCGAGCAGTACTTC.

The rearrangement uses TRBV7-2 and TRBJ2-2; 7 nucleotides line up with TRBD1. Germline lookup yields CDR1 SGHTA and CDR2 FQGNSA. The V and J ends lost 3 bases and 3 bases, in that order; junction bases with no gene match: 4. This CDR3 spans 15 amino acids. The CDR3 here is CASSLWGQHTGELFF. The CDR3 DNA reads as TGTGCCAGCAGCTTGTGGGGACAGCACACCGGGGAGCTGTTTTTT.

This clone was picked up a small number of times. The V gene is TRBV6-5, the J gene TRBJ1-1; no definite D call. The CDR3 totals 15 residues. Per germline, CDR1 MNHEY and CDR2 SVGAGI. V was trimmed by 7 bases and J by 0 bases, leaving 15 bases between them. The CDR3 nucleotides are TGTGCCAGCATTAGCACTGGGCGTGTGAACACTGAAGCTTTCTTT. Its protein product is CASISTGRVNTEAFF.

The genes are TRBV19 and TRBJ1-5, with a tentative D call TRBD1 (5 bases). Trimming removed 9 bases from V and 3 bases from J, with 21 bases in between. The CDR3 sequence is 16 residues long. In germline, CDR1 is LNHDA, CDR2 SQIVND (reference sequence). Here the CDR3 DNA reads TGTGCCAGCACGGATTGGGCAGGGAGGCTCAATCAGCCCCAGCATTTT. It specifies CASTDWAGRLNQPQHF.

Many counts were recorded for this clone. The chain is built from TRBV28 and TRBJ1-5; D unresolved. The CDR3 loop spans 11 amino acids. Trimming left V 3 bases short and J 7 bases short, with 4 bases between. From germline, CDR1 is MDHEN and CDR2 SYDVKM. Written as DNA, the CDR3 is TGTGCCAGCAGTTTGGTCCAGCCCCAGCATTTT. Amino acids: CASSLVQPQHF.

The rearrangement joins TRBV7-3 to TRBJ2-6; perhaps TRBD1 as D (6 bases). The CDR3 totals 18 residues. Germline assignment: CDR1 SGHTA and CDR2 FQGTGA. Trimming took off 4 bases at V and 0 bases at J, with 16 bases between the two ends. In nucleotides, the CDR3 is TGTGCCAGCAGCTATACACCAATACAGGGCTCTGGGGCCAACGTCCTGACTTTC. This sequence encodes CASSYTPIQGSGANVLTF.

This sequence joins TRBV6-5 and TRBJ2-6; D may be TRBD2 (5 bases). The germline V gene has CDR1 MNHEY and CDR2 SVGAGI. The CDR3 contains 14 residues. V lost 7 bases to trimming and J lost 2 bases, with 9 bases between them. This CDR3 reads CASNTRAGANVLTF. CDR3 sequence (DNA): TGTGCCAGCAATACGAGGGCTGGGGCCAACGTCCTGACTTTC.

This clone appeared a few times. The chain combines TRBV5-8 with TRBJ2-5; 8 nucleotides agree with TRBD2. The ends lost 5 bases at V and 10 bases at J; junction bases unmatched: 10. There are 13 residues in the CDR3. Per germline, CDR1 SGHTS and CDR2 YDEGEE. The CDR3 region has the DNA TGTGCCAGCAGGGCGGGAGGAACAGGGTTCCAGTACTTC. Translation: CASRAGGTGFQYF.

There are a few counts of this clone. This chain links TRBV4-1 with TRBJ1-3, with a tentative D call TRBD1 (5 bases). CDR1 and CDR2 from the germline V gene are MGHRA and YSYEKL. Trimming removed 2 bases from V and 0 bases from J, with 11 bases in between. The CDR3 consists of 16 residues. As DNA, the CDR3 is TGCGCCAGCAGCCAAAGGGGAGTAGGCTCTGGAAACACCATATATTTT. The encoded protein is CASSQRGVGSGNTIYF.

This clone was seen a handful of times. V is TRBV29-1 and J is TRBJ2-7, with 8 bases matching TRBD1. CDR3 length: 13 amino acids. Trimming at V came to 6 bases and at J to 6 bases, leaving 10 bases not matched to a gene. Germline V lookup: CDR1 SQVTM, CDR2 ANQGSEA. The CDR3 sequence is CSVQDRGLGEQYF. DNA of the CDR3: TGCAGCGTGCAAGACAGGGGATTAGGCGAGCAGTACTTC.